Listed below are T cell receptor beta chains from one sample, sequenced in a study of blood T cell repertoires in COVID-19. Assay used: immunoSEQ multiplex PCR; TCRdb lists only in-frame clones, some missing. The data contain approximately 220,000 clones, about 83% of them seen just once; the ten biggest clones take up about 2.7%. Specimen: peripheral blood. The receptors derive from a woman in her forties with active or convalescent COVID-19. Both conserved end residues are part of each CDR3. A D gene is named only where the DNA matches it firmly. Rows give clone size only sometimes, using once, few, many, or a class for an expanded clone.

d_call	clone_size	v_call	j_call	cdr3_aa	cdr3_nt
NA	NA	TRBV7-9	TRBJ1-3	CASSPHSGNTIYF	TGTGCCAGCAGCCCCCACTCTGGAAACACCATATATTTT
TRBD1	NA	TRBV10-1	TRBJ1-1	CASSAGRTGYGTEAFF	TGCGCCAGCAGTGCCGGAAGGACAGGGTACGGCACTGAAGCTTTCTTT
TRBD1	NA	TRBV28	TRBJ2-5	CASSQTGVETQYF	TGTGCCAGCAGTCAAACAGGGGTGGAGACCCAGTACTTC
TRBD2	NA	TRBV28	TRBJ2-5	CASSPSGPGQETQYF	TGTGCCAGCAGCCCTAGCGGCCCAGGGCAAGAGACCCAGTACTTC
TRBD1	NA	TRBV7-9	TRBJ1-2	CASSLGTGQGAGYTF	TGTGCCAGCAGCTTAGGTACAGGCCAGGGGGCCGGCTACACCTTC
TRBD2	NA	TRBV27	TRBJ2-1	CASSSRLAGGLGEQFF	TGTGCCAGCAGTTCCCGACTAGCGGGAGGGCTCGGTGAGCAGTTCTTC
NA	NA	TRBV6-5	TRBJ2-1	CASSLGGPYEQFF	TGTGCCAGCAGCCTCGGGGGGCCTTATGAGCAGTTCTTC
NA	NA	TRBV7-8	TRBJ2-3	CASSHYTDTQYF	TGTGCCAGCAGCCACTACACAGATACGCAGTATTTT
TRBD2	NA	TRBV4-1	TRBJ2-1	CASSQELAGGPQRVF	TGCGCCAGCAGCCAAGAACTAGCGGGAGGGCCACAGAGGGTCTTC
NA	NA	TRBV5-1	TRBJ1-1	CASSLGGLNTEAFF	TGCGCCAGCAGCTTGGGCGGGTTGAACACTGAAGCTTTCTTT
TRBD1	NA	TRBV28	TRBJ1-5	CASSGGQGAYQPQHF	TGTGCCAGCAGTGGGGGACAGGGGGCATATCAGCCCCAGCATTTT
TRBD1	NA	TRBV28	TRBJ1-1	CASSSGQGEGLNTEAFF	TGTGCCAGCAGTTCTGGACAGGGCGAAGGATTGAACACTGAAGCTTTCTTT
NA	NA	TRBV7-9	TRBJ1-2	CASSLARLANYGYTF	TGTGCCAGCAGCTTAGCGCGACTAGCTAACTATGGCTACACCTTC
NA	NA	TRBV6-6	TRBJ1-2	CASSNGLQPNYGYTF	TGTGCCAGCAGTAATGGCCTCCAACCTAACTATGGCTACACCTTC
NA	NA	TRBV12-3/TRBV12-4	TRBJ1-1	CASSSGYTEAFF	TGTGCCAGCAGTTCCGGGTACACTGAAGCTTTCTTT
TRBD2	NA	TRBV30	TRBJ2-2	CAWSRGGVIAVTTGELFF	TGTGCCTGGAGTAGGGGAGGGGTAATAGCGGTTACCACCGGGGAGCTGTTTTTT
TRBD1	NA	TRBV28	TRBJ1-2	CASSSNWDRRDYGYTF	TGTGCCAGCAGTTCGAACTGGGACAGAAGAGACTATGGCTACACCTTC
NA	NA	TRBV2	TRBJ2-2	CASSGASLVGELFF	TGTGCCAGCAGTGGGGCCAGTCTGGTCGGGGAGCTGTTTTTT
TRBD2	NA	TRBV10-2	TRBJ2-1	CASSEVAGGPFF	TGCGCCAGCAGTGAGGTAGCGGGAGGCCCGTTCTTC
NA	once	TRBV27	TRBJ2-3	CASWRLTRTDTQYF	TGTGCCAGCTGGCGCCTGACTCGCACAGATACGCAGTATTTT
TRBD1	NA	TRBV30	TRBJ1-6	CAWNTGGPYNSPLHF	TGTGCCTGGAATACAGGGGGCCCGTATAATTCACCCCTCCACTTT
TRBD1	NA	TRBV29-1	TRBJ1-2	CSVTTGAGYTF	TGCAGCGTCACCACAGGGGCTGGCTACACCTTC
TRBD1	NA	TRBV19	TRBJ2-7	CASRRTGTYEQYF	TGTGCCAGTAGGAGGACAGGTACCTACGAGCAGTACTTC
TRBD1	NA	TRBV30	TRBJ1-1	CAGTGGGLSRTEAFF	TGTGCCGGGACAGGGGGCGGTCTTAGTCGCACTGAAGCTTTCTTT
TRBD2	NA	TRBV6-6	TRBJ2-1	CASSYSAGLVGREQFF	TGTGCCAGCAGTTACTCGGCCGGACTAGTCGGTCGAGAGCAGTTCTTC
NA	NA	TRBV6-1	TRBJ1-4	CASSETRTEINEKLFF	TGTGCCAGCAGTGAGACAAGGACAGAGATTAATGAAAAACTGTTTTTT
NA	NA	TRBV30	TRBJ1-1	CAWVTRNTEAFF	TGTGCCTGGGTAACAAGGAACACTGAAGCTTTCTTT
TRBD2	NA	TRBV7-2	TRBJ2-5	CASSLGLAGGRRQETQYF	TGTGCCAGCAGCTTAGGACTAGCGGGGGGGCGACGCCAAGAGACCCAGTACTTC
TRBD2	NA	TRBV11-2	TRBJ2-7	CASSSVAGSSGEQYF	TGTGCCAGCAGCTCGGTAGCGGGGTCTTCAGGCGAGCAGTACTTC
TRBD2	NA	TRBV9	TRBJ2-7	CASSEGLAGSYEQYF	TGTGCCAGCAGCGAAGGACTAGCGGGTTCCTACGAGCAGTACTTC
NA	NA	TRBV28	TRBJ2-7	CASGGLSSYEQYF	TGTGCCAGCGGCGGCTTAAGCTCCTACGAGCAGTACTTC
NA	NA	TRBV5-1	TRBJ1-1	CASQGQNTEAFF	TGCGCCAGCCAGGGTCAGAACACTGAAGCTTTCTTT